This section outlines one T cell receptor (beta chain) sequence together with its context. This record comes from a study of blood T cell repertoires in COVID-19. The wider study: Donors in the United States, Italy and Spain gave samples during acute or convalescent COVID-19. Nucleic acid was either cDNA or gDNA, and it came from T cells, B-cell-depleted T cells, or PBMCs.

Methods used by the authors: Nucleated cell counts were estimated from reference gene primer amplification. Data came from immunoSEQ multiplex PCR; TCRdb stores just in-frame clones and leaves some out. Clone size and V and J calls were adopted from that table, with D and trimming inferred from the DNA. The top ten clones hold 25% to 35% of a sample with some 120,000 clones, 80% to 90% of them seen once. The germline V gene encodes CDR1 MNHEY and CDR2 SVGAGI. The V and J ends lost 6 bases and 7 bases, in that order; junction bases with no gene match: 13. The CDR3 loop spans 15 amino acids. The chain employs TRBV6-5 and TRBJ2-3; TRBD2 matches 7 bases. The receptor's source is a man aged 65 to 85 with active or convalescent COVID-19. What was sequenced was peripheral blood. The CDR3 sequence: CASSHSGGSGHTQYF. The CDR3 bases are TGTGCCAGCAGCCATTCTGGCGGGAGCGGCCATACGCAGTATTTT.